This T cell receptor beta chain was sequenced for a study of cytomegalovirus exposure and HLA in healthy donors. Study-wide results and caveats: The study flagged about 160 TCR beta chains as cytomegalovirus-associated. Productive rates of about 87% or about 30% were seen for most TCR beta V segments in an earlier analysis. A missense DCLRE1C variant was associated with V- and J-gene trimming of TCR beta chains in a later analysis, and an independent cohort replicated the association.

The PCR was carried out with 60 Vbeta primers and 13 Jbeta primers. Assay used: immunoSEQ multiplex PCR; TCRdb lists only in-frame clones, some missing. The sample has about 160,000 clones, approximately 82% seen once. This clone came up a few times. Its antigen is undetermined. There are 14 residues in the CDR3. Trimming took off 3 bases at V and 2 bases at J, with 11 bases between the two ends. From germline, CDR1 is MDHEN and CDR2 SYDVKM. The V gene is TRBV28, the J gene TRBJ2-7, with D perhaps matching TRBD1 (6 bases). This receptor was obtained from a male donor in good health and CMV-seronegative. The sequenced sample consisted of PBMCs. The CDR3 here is CASSFRGSAYEQYF. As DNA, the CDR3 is TGTGCCAGCAGTTTCAGGGGATCGGCCTACGAGCAGTACTTC.